The rows below give T cell receptor beta chains drawn from one sample of a study of T cell responses to AZD1222 COVID-19 vaccine. The data were produced by immunoSEQ multiplex PCR, yet TCRdb's version contains in-frame clones alone and is incomplete. Counted here are about 26,000 clones, around 90% occurring once; the ten biggest clones make up roughly 2.5%. The input for sequencing was peripheral blood, taken 28 days after the second AZD1222 dose. The origin of the receptors is an adult who received the AZD1222 COVID-19 vaccine. Each CDR3 is given with its conserved first and last residue. The D gene is left open where the match is weak. Some rows have no size entry. The others give once, few or many, or a class for an expanded clone.

clone size	V gene	D gene	J gene	CDR3 protein	CDR3 DNA
NA	TRBV10-3	NA	TRBJ2-3	CAISESGTADTQYF	TGTGCCATCAGTGAGTCTGGGACTGCAGATACGCAGTATTTT
once	TRBV10-2	TRBD2	TRBJ2-7	CAVSFGLEWEQYF	TGCGCCGTTTCTTTTGGACTAGAGTGGGAGCAGTACTTC
NA	TRBV5-1	NA	TRBJ2-1	CASSLSLLADWAYNEQFF	TGCGCCAGCAGCTTGAGCTTACTAGCCGACTGGGCTTATAATGAGCAGTTCTTC
NA	TRBV11-2	NA	TRBJ1-1	CASSLAGGLQTTEAFF	TGTGCCAGCAGCTTAGCTGGGGGGCTTCAGACCACTGAAGCTTTCTTT
NA	TRBV2	NA	TRBJ2-2	CASSVEPGELFF	TGTGCCAGCAGTGTCGAGCCCGGGGAGCTGTTTTTT
NA	TRBV29-1	TRBD1	TRBJ1-2	CSVRPRDRRGYTF	TGCAGCGTCCGACCCCGGGACAGGAGAGGCTACACCTTC
NA	TRBV5-6	NA	TRBJ2-5	CASSLGPQETQYF	TGTGCCAGCAGCTTGGGACCCCAAGAGACCCAGTACTTC
NA	TRBV12-3/TRBV12-4	TRBD1	TRBJ1-2	CASSRDSDYGYTF	TGTGCCAGCAGCCGGGACAGCGACTATGGCTACACCTTC
NA	TRBV18	NA	TRBJ1-4	CASSLPEWGGFEKLFF	TGTGCCAGCTCCCTTCCCGAATGGGGGGGCTTTGAAAAACTGTTTTTT
NA	TRBV5-5	NA	TRBJ1-4	CASSFGEVEKLFF	TGTGCCAGCAGCTTCGGGGAAGTTGAAAAACTGTTTTTT
NA	TRBV11-1	NA	TRBJ2-1	CASSLGPDDEQFF	TGTGCCAGCAGCTTAGGCCCGGACGATGAGCAGTTCTTC
NA	TRBV6-5	TRBD1	TRBJ1-5	CASWGDSYNQPQHF	TGTGCCAGTTGGGGGGACAGCTACAATCAGCCCCAGCATTTT
NA	TRBV5-1	TRBD1	TRBJ2-2	CASSTGQGDGELFF	TGCGCCAGCAGCACCGGACAGGGGGACGGGGAGCTGTTTTTT
NA	TRBV5-6	TRBD2	TRBJ2-3	CASSLGLGRLYF	TGTGCCAGCAGTCTGGGACTCGGGAGGTTGTATTTT
NA	TRBV7-7	NA	TRBJ2-2	CASSPGHPITGELFF	TGTGCTAGCAGTCCGGGACACCCTATCACCGGGGAGCTGTTTTTT
NA	TRBV6-1	NA	TRBJ2-2	CASSVSEVGGSINTGELFF	TGTGCCAGCAGTGTTAGTGAAGTGGGGGGCAGTATCAACACCGGGGAGCTGTTTTTT
once	TRBV7-9	TRBD2	TRBJ2-1	CASSLGLAGYNEQFF	TGTGCCAGCAGCTTAGGTCTAGCGGGGTACAATGAGCAGTTCTTC
NA	TRBV4-3	TRBD2	TRBJ2-3	CASSQDPSGGAMDTQYF	TGCGCCAGCAGCCAAGACCCTAGCGGGGGGGCCATGGATACGCAGTATTTT
once	TRBV4-2	TRBD1	TRBJ2-7	CASSPDRGSHYEQYF	TGTGCCAGCAGCCCGGACAGGGGCTCCCACTACGAGCAGTACTTC
NA	TRBV7-3	NA	TRBJ2-3	CASSWTASDTQYF	TGTGCCAGCAGCTGGACCGCTAGCGATACGCAGTATTTT
once	TRBV7-2	TRBD1	TRBJ2-7	CASSLDRTGTAEQYF	TGTGCCAGCAGCTTGGATCGGACAGGGACGGCCGAGCAGTACTTC
NA	TRBV29-1	NA	TRBJ1-2	CSVEDLFENDGYTF	TGCAGCGTTGAAGATCTTTTTGAGAATGATGGCTACACCTTC
NA	TRBV2	NA	TRBJ1-6	CASSFQGRGSSPLHF	TGTGCCAGCAGTTTTCAGGGGCGAGGTAGTTCACCCCTCCACTTT
NA	TRBV29-1	NA	TRBJ2-3	CSVGVGSTDTQYF	TGCAGCGTGGGGGTCGGGAGCACAGATACGCAGTATTTT
NA	TRBV7-9	NA	TRBJ1-2	CASSLPQGTYTF	TGTGCCAGCAGCCTACCACAGGGTACCTACACCTTC
NA	TRBV4-1	NA	TRBJ1-3	CASSQGRASGNTIYF	TGCGCCAGCAGCCAAGGCAGGGCCTCTGGAAACACCATATATTTT
NA	TRBV5-1	NA	TRBJ1-5	CASSLVPGANQPQHF	TGCGCCAGCAGCTTGGTCCCCGGGGCCAATCAGCCCCAGCATTTT
NA	TRBV2	TRBD2	TRBJ2-7	CASKLPGLSYEQYF	TGTGCCAGCAAATTACCGGGACTATCCTACGAGCAGTACTTC